This is a list of T cell receptor beta chains from one sample in a study of T cells in Graves' hyperthyroidism and ophthalmopathy. TCRdb fed the multiplex PCR reads into MiXCR, producing one record per CDR3 protein. Counted here are some 700,000 distinct CDR3 sequences, roughly 17% occurring once; the ten biggest clones make up roughly a sixth. What was sequenced was blood. The receptors shown here come from a man between 50 and 59 years old with Graves' hyperthyroidism. The CDR3 runs from the conserved cysteine through the conserved F or W. The D gene is left open where the match is weak. Expanded clones get a size class; other rows say once, few or many, or leave the size out.

V	J	size	D	DNA	CDR3
TRBV28	TRBJ1-2	once	.	TGTGCCAGCAGTCGGGGGGAACAGCGCTACACCTTC	CASSRGEQRYTF
TRBV7-9	TRBJ1-1	.	.	TGTGCCAGCAGCCCGGGGCCAAGAGGGACTGAAGCTTTCTTT	CASSPGPRGTEAFF
TRBV2	TRBJ2-7	many	.	TGTGCCAGCTCACTCTTAGCGTCTACCTACGAGCAGTACTTC	CASSLLASTYEQYF
TRBV5-1	TRBJ2-2	few	TRBD1	TGCGCCAGCAGCCCCCTTCTCAGCGACAGGGCGTACACCGGGGAGCTGTTTTTT	CASSPLLSDRAYTGELFF
TRBV27	TRBJ2-2	many	.	TGTGCCAGCAGTTTACTAGGGGGGGAGCTGTTTTTT	CASSLLGGELFF
TRBV6-1	TRBJ2-7	many	TRBD2	TGTGCCAGCACCACGACTAGCGGGAGCTTCTACGAGCAGTACTTC	CASTTTSGSFYEQYF
TRBV27	TRBJ2-1	few	TRBD2	TGTGCCAGCAGTCCCGGGACTAGCGGGTGGAATGAGCAGTTCTTC	CASSPGTSGWNEQFF
TRBV13	TRBJ2-5	many	TRBD2	TGTGCCAGCAGCCCCCCGGGGGGGCTAGCGGGAGTTCGGGAGACCCAGTACTTC	CASSPPGGLAGVRETQYF
TRBV20-1	TRBJ1-5	.	TRBD1	TGCAGTGCTAGAGACTCCAGAGGGGACAGCACTAATCAGCCCCAGCATTTT	CSARDSRGDSTNQPQHF
TRBV27	TRBJ2-2	many	.	TGCGCCAGCAGCTTTAACACCGGGGAGCTGTTTTTT	CASSFNTGELFF
TRBV12-3/TRBV12-4	TRBJ2-7	.	.	TGTGCCAGCAGGTTAAGGACAGCTCTTTGGGAGCAGTACTTC	CASRLRTALWEQYF
TRBV4-1	TRBJ2-2	.	.	TGCGCCAGCCGACAGGGCGGGAGTATAACCGGGGAGCTGTTTTTT	CASRQGGSITGELFF
TRBV7-3	TRBJ2-1	.	TRBD2	TGTGCCAGCAGCTTGGGGACTAGCGGGAGTCTCCATGAGCAGTTCTTC	CASSLGTSGSLHEQFF
TRBV30	TRBJ1-2	many	.	TGTGCCTGGAACAGGGTGTCCGGCTACACCTTC	CAWNRVSGYTF
TRBV18	TRBJ1-3	.	TRBD1	TGTGCCAGCTCACCCGGACAGGCCTACTCTGGAAACACCATATATTTT	CASSPGQAYSGNTIYF
TRBV10-1	TRBJ2-1	many	TRBD2	TGCGCCAGCAGTGAGAGGAGGGTAGCGGGAGTTGTCGATGAGCAGTTCTTC	CASSERRVAGVVDEQFF
TRBV7-2	TRBJ1-5	few	.	TGTGCCAGCACCCTTAGATTGTTTCCCTCGGATCAGCCCCAGCATTTT	CASTLRLFPSDQPQHF
TRBV15	TRBJ2-2	.	TRBD2	TGTGCCACCTCTTTACTAGCGGTCGGGGAGCTGTTTTTT	CATSLLAVGELFF
TRBV4-3	TRBJ2-3	.	.	TGCGCCAGCAGCCAAGATGGGGGGTCAGATACGCAGTATTTT	CASSQDGGSDTQYF
TRBV5-5	TRBJ1-5	few	TRBD1	TGTGCCAGCAGCTTTACAGGGGAAAATAGCAATCAGCCCCAGCATTTT	CASSFTGENSNQPQHF
TRBV11-2	TRBJ2-1	many	.	TGTGCCAGCAGCTTACGCTCGGGGATAATCAACAATGAGCAGTTCTTC	CASSLRSGIINNEQFF
TRBV13	TRBJ1-2	.	.	TGTGCCAGTCGGGGGGGCTATGGCTACACCTTC	CASRGGYGYTF
TRBV6-1	TRBJ1-2	few	.	TGTGCCAGCAGTGAATACGGGGAGAACTATGGCTACACCTTC	CASSEYGENYGYTF
TRBV24-1	TRBJ2-5	many	TRBD2	TGTGCCACCAGTGATCCCGGGACTAGCGGAGAAGAGACCCAGTACTTC	CATSDPGTSGEETQYF
TRBV10-3	TRBJ1-2	.	TRBD1	TGTGCCATCAGCCCACTCAGGGGGGATGGCTACACCTTC	CAISPLRGDGYTF
TRBV7-8	TRBJ1-5	.	TRBD1	TGTGCCAGCAGCTTAGCCTTACAGGGGGGACAGCCCCAGCATTTT	CASSLALQGGQPQHF
TRBV6-1	TRBJ2-2	.	TRBD1	TGTGCCAGCAGAGGGACAGGGTATAACGCGAACACCGGGGAGCTGTTTTTT	CASRGTGYNANTGELFF
TRBV27	TRBJ1-1	many	.	TGTGCCAGCAGTCCCCAGGAGGGGACTGAAGCTTTCTTT	CASSPQEGTEAFF
TRBV9	TRBJ2-4	.	.	TGTGCCAGCAGCGTAGAGGGCCAGCCCTACGCGGAAAACATTCAGTACTTC	CASSVEGQPYAENIQYF
TRBV20-1	TRBJ2-7	.	.	TGCAGTGCTGGTAGCGGACACTCCTACGAGCAGTACTTC	CSAGSGHSYEQYF
TRBV12-3/TRBV12-4	TRBJ2-7	many	.	TGTGCCAGCAGTCTAGCGTTATCCTACGAGCAGTACTTC	CASSLALSYEQYF
TRBV28	TRBJ1-2	many	.	TGTGCCACCTCTCTAAGGCCTAACTATGGCTACACCTTC	CATSLRPNYGYTF
TRBV5-1	TRBJ1-5	many	.	TGCGCCAGCAGGCTCGGTGAGAATCAGCCCCAGCATTTT	CASRLGENQPQHF
TRBV11-2	TRBJ2-7	many	.	TGTGCCAGCAGCCCCCGATGGGACGAGCAGTACTTC	CASSPRWDEQYF
TRBV28	TRBJ2-1	.	.	TGTGCCAGCAGCCGTAGCGCGATCCCAACCAGAGAGCAGTTCTTC	CASSRSAIPTREQFF
TRBV29-1	TRBJ2-1	.	TRBD1	TGCAGCGTTTTGACAGGGGGCCTCAATGAGCAGTTCTTC	CSVLTGGLNEQFF
TRBV5-1	TRBJ2-1	many	.	TGCGCCAGCAGCTCGATACAGGGTTTCAATGAGCAGTTCTTC	CASSSIQGFNEQFF
TRBV15	TRBJ2-7	once	TRBD1	TGTGCCACCAGCGCATGGACAGGGGGCGAGTACGAGCAGTACTTC	CATSAWTGGEYEQYF
TRBV2	TRBJ2-7	.	.	TGTGCCAGCTCACCTAACCCGGACGGAGCCTACGAGCAGTACTTC	CASSPNPDGAYEQYF
TRBV5-6	TRBJ1-5	.	TRBD1	TGTGCCAGCAGCCGAGGACAGGGGGCTTTACAGCCCCAGCATTTT	CASSRGQGALQPQHF
TRBV20-1	TRBJ1-2	.	.	TGCAGTGCTAGAGATCCGGGGAGCCCCCTTACTGGCTACACCTTC	CSARDPGSPLTGYTF
TRBV6-1	TRBJ2-5	.	.	TGTGCCAGCAGTGAGATGGGGCAAGAGACCCAGTACTTC	CASSEMGQETQYF
TRBV12-3/TRBV12-4	TRBJ1-2	.	TRBD1	TGTGCCAGCAGTCCGGAGGGGACAGGGGATGGCTACACCTTC	CASSPEGTGDGYTF
TRBV20-1	TRBJ2-1	many	TRBD2	TGCAGTGCTAGAGATCGGCTAGCGGGAGCCTACAATGAGCAGTTCTTC	CSARDRLAGAYNEQFF
TRBV7-9	TRBJ2-7	.	TRBD1	TGTGCCAGCAGCGCGCCCACCGGGACAGGCTCCTACGAGCAGTACTTC	CASSAPTGTGSYEQYF
TRBV28	TRBJ1-5	few	.	TGTGCCAGCAGCCCAAGGGGGTCCCCAGGGCCCCAGCATTTT	CASSPRGSPGPQHF
TRBV12-3/TRBV12-4	TRBJ2-1	many	TRBD2	TGTGCCAGCAGGCCGGGACTAGCCAATGAGCAGTTCTTC	CASRPGLANEQFF
TRBV12-3/TRBV12-4	TRBJ2-7	many	TRBD1	TGCGCCAGCAGCCGGACAGGAGGATCGTACGAGCAGTACTTC	CASSRTGGSYEQYF
TRBV29-1	TRBJ2-5	few	TRBD1	TGCAGCGTTGAATGGAGACAGGGAGAAGAGACCCAGTACTTC	CSVEWRQGEETQYF